The 12 T cell receptor beta chains reported below all come from one sample, sequenced in a study of blood T cells in healthy people across ages (dated by TCRdb to 2013 to 2016). Library preparation was by 5' RACE. The sequencing machine was an Illumina HiSeq 2500. A second PCR of roughly 6 to 11 cycles was performed with a sample-barcoded 5' primer and a J-beta primer mix. The public reads were run again by TCRdb, first through fastp at Q25 and then through MiXCR, and only productive beta chains were kept. All rows with the same CDR3 protein become a single entry with the most common DNA and genes. The sample table shows approximately 1.5 million distinct CDR3 sequences, and around 36% are seen once. 11% of the sample rests with the top ten. Specimen: blood. The receptors come from a woman aged 30 to 39 in good health.

This clonotype was counted only a few times. The rearrangement uses TRBV3-1 and TRBJ2-7; 7 nucleotides match TRBD2. The V segment lost 4 bases and the J segment 4 bases; nucleotides outside the gene matches: 10. The CDR3 totals 15 residues. Germline CDR1 is LGHDT and CDR2 is YNNKEL (reference sequence). In DNA, the CDR3 is TGTGCCAGCAGCCTACAACTGACTAGCAGGTACGAGCAGTACTTC. It yields the protein CASSLQLTSRYEQYF.

The chain is built from TRBV6-4 and TRBJ2-1; unclear D gene. Germline values: CDR1 MRHNA, CDR2 SNTAGT. Trimming left V 3 bases short and J 4 bases short, with 13 bases between. The CDR3 runs 15 residues. CDR3 coding DNA: TGTGCCAGCAGTGAAGTTTTTGCGGCGTACAATGAGCAGTTCTTC. This encodes CASSEVFAAYNEQFF.

This clonotype occurred a few times. The rearrangement uses TRBV29-1 and TRBJ2-2; D may match TRBD1 or TRBD2 (5 bases each). The length of the CDR3 is 15 residues. Between the trimmed V and J ends, which lost 3 bases and 4 bases, there was a span of 15 bases. CDR1 and CDR2 (germline): SQVTM, ANQGSEA. CDR3 in amino acids: CSVERVRGGTGELFF. The CDR3 DNA is TGCAGCGTTGAGAGGGTGAGGGGTGGCACCGGGGAGCTGTTTTTT.

The chain employs TRBV11-1 and TRBJ2-2; 8 nucleotides agree with TRBD1. J was trimmed by 5 bases and V by 6 bases; bases with no gene match: 8. Per the germline V gene, CDR1 is SGHAT and CDR2 is FQDESV (reference sequence). The CDR3 runs to 15 residues. The CDR3 sequence is CASRQGQGWTGELFF. The CDR3 DNA reads TGTGCCAGCAGACAAGGACAGGGTTGGACCGGGGAGCTGTTTTTT.

The CDR3 bases are TGTGCCAGCAGCTTAAATCTAGACAGGAGCAATGGCTACACCTTC. It codes for CASSLNLDRSNGYTF. This rearrangement joins TRBV7-9 to TRBJ1-2, with a possible D match to TRBD1 (6 bases). Per the germline V gene, CDR1 is SEHNR and CDR2 is FQNEAQ (reference sequence). Trimming took off 2 bases at V and 6 bases at J, with 16 bases between the two ends. This CDR3 has 15 amino acids. Together with reference TRBV7-9 and TRBJ1-2, the CDR3 gives the full variable domain: DTGVSQNPRHKITKRGQNVTFRCDPISEHNRLYWYRQTLGQGPEFLTYFQNEAQLEKSRLLSDRFSAERPKGSFSTLEIQRTEQGDSAMYLCASSLNLDRSNGYTFGSGTRLTVV.

This clonotype was observed a few times. The chain couples TRBV12-3 or TRBV12-4 to TRBJ1-1, with a possible D match to TRBD1 (5 bases). The CDR3 spans 18 residues. The V end was cut by 5 bases, the J end by 0 bases, with 22 bases between. CDR3: CASSPPGDRLSMNTEAFF. The CDR3 DNA sequence: TGTGCCAGCAGTCCGCCCGGGGACCGATTATCCATGAACACTGAAGCTTTCTTT.

This clonotype has only a few counts. V and J are TRBV7-3 and TRBJ2-3, with D perhaps TRBD2 (5 bases). The V gene's germline CDR1 is SGHTA and CDR2 FQGTGA. V dropped 5 bases and J dropped 2 bases, with 11 bases sitting between them. The CDR3 has 14 residues. The CDR3 DNA reads TGTGCCAGCAGCGAGGGTAGAGTCACAGATACGCAGTATTTT. This gives the protein CASSEGRVTDTQYF.

This chain joins TRBV12-3 or TRBV12-4 and TRBJ1-1; D is undetermined. The CDR3 contains 14 residues. The V and J ends lost 3 bases and 1 base respectively, with 9 bases between them. The CDR3 loop is CASSFGNPNTEAFF. The CDR3 DNA reads as TGTGCCAGCAGTTTTGGGAACCCGAACACTGAAGCTTTCTTT.

The genes are TRBV20-1 and TRBJ2-1, with 13 bases aligning to TRBD2. CDR3 length equals 19 residues. Trimming cost V 6 bases and J 0 bases; bases outside gene matches: 14. Germline V gene lookup returns CDR1 DFQATT and CDR2 SNEGSKA (reference sequence). The chain's CDR3 is CSARQGLAGTPSSYNEQFF. The CDR3 coding sequence is TGCAGTGCAAGACAGGGACTAGCGGGAACCCCATCCTCCTACAATGAGCAGTTCTTC.

This clonotype was recorded only once. At one boundary the junction diverges from the germline segment, which might be a read error. The J gene is TRBJ1-2, the V gene TRBV4-2; D remains ambiguous. This CDR3 is built from 17 residues. The V gene's germline CDR1 is LGHNA and CDR2 YNFKEQ. As DNA, the CDR3 is TGTGCCAACAGCCAAGATCTCAGAGACACCGTAGGCGATGGCTACACCTTC. This codes for CANSQDLRDTVGDGYTF.

Only one count was recorded for this clonotype. The CDR3 DNA reads as TGTGCCAGCAGCTTAGGTGGCGTGGGGATGAGCTCCTACAATGAGCAGTTCTTC. Its translation is CASSLGGVGMSSYNEQFF. This sequence joins TRBV7-2 and TRBJ2-1, with unresolved D. The germline gives CDR1 SGHTA, CDR2 FQGNSA. The CDR3 spans 18 residues. The ends were cut back, 1 base at V and 0 bases at J, with 16 bases in the middle.

This clonotype was observed a few times. V gene TRBV6-6 combines with J gene TRBJ2-1, with 9 bases fitting TRBD2. After removal of 5 bases from V and 5 bases from J, the junction contained 13 bases not matched to a gene. This CDR3 is 17 amino acids long. Germline CDR1 is MNHNY and CDR2 is SVGAGI (reference sequence). The CDR3 DNA is TGTGCCAGCAGTCCCTATCTGGCTCGCGGGGGGGACAATGAGCAGTTCTTC. Protein product: CASSPYLARGGDNEQFF.